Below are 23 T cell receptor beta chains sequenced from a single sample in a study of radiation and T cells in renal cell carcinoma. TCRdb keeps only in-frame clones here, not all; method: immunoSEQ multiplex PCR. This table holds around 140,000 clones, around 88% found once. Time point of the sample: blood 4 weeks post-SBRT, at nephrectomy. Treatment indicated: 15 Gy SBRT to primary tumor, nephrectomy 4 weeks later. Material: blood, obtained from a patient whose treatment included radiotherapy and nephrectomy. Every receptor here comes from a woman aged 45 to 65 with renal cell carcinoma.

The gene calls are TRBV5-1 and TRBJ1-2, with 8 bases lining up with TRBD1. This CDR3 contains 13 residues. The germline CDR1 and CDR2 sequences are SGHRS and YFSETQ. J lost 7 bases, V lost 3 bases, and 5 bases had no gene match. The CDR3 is CASSSAGGSGYTF. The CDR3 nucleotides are TGCGCCAGCAGCTCCGCAGGGGGCTCTGGCTACACCTTC.

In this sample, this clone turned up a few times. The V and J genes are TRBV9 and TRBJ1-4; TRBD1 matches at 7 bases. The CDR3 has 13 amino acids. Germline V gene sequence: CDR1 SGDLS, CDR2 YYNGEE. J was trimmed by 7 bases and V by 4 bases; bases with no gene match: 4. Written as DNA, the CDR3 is TGTGCCAGCAGCATCGGGACAGCTGAAAAACTGTTTTTT. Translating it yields CASSIGTAEKLFF.

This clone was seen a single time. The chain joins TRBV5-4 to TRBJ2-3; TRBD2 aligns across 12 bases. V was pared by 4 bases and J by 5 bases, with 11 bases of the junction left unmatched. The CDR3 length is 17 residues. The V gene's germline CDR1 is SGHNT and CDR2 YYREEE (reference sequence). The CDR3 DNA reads TGTGCCAGCAGCCCGTGGCTAGCGGGAGGGCGTGTAGATACGCAGTATTTT. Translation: CASSPWLAGGRVDTQYF.

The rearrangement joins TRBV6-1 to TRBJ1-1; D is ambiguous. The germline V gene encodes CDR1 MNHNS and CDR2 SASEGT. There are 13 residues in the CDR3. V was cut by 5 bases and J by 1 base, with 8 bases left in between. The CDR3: CASSPQKNTEAFF. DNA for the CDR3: TGTGCCAGCAGTCCGCAAAAGAACACTGAAGCTTTCTTT.

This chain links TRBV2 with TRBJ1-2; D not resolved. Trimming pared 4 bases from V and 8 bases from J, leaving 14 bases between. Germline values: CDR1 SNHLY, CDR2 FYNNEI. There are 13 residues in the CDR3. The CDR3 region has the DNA TGTGCCAGCAGTGCTTGGGAATACAGAGGCTACACCTTC. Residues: CASSAWEYRGYTF.

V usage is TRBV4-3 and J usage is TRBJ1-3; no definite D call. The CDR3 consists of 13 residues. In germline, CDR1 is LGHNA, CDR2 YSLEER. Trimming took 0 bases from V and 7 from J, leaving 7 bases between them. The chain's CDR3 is CASSQDLSNTIYF. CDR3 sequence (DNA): TGCGCCAGCAGCCAAGATTTGAGTAACACCATATATTTT.

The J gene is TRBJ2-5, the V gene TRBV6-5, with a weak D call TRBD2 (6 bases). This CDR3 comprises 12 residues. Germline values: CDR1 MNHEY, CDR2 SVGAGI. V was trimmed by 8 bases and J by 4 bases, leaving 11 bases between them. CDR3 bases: TGTGCCAGCCGCAAGGGAGGAGAGACCCAGTACTTC. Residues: CASRKGGETQYF.

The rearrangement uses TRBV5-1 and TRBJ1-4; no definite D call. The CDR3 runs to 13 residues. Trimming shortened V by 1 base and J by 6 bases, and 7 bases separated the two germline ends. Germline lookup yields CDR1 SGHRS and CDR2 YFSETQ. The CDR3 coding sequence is TGCGCCAGCAGCTTGACATCGGATGAAAAACTGTTTTTT. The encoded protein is CASSLTSDEKLFF.

CDR3: CASSIDRDPQGYGYTF. The CDR3 DNA reads TGTGCCAGTAGTATAGATCGAGACCCCCAGGGCTATGGCTACACCTTC. The rearrangement uses TRBV19 and TRBJ1-2; D is perhaps TRBD1 (5 bases). Looked up from germline, CDR1 is LNHDA and CDR2 is SQIVND (reference sequence). Trimming removed 0 bases from V and 4 bases from J, with 15 bases in between. The CDR3 consists of 16 residues.

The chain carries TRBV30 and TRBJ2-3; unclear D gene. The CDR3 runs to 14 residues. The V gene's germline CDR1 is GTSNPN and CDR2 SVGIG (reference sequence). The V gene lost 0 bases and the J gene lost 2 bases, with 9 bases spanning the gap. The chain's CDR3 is CAWSVSPLTDTQYF. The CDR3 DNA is TGTGCCTGGAGTGTATCCCCCCTCACAGATACGCAGTATTTT.

The CDR3 DNA reads TGTGCCAGCAGTGAATTGCGGGGGACCTACAATGAGCAGTTCTTC. Its protein is CASSELRGTYNEQFF. J is TRBJ2-1 and V is TRBV6-1, with 7 bases fitting TRBD2. This CDR3 contains 15 residues. Per the germline V gene, CDR1 is MNHNS and CDR2 is SASEGT. Trimming took 2 bases from V and 2 from J; bases not matched to a gene: 3.

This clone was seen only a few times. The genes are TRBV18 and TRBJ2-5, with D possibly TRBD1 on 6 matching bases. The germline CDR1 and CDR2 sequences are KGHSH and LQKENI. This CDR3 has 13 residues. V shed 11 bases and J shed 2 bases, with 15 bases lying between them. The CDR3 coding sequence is TGTGCCTCCTCGCCAGGGGTACAAGAGACCCAGTACTTC. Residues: CASSPGVQETQYF.

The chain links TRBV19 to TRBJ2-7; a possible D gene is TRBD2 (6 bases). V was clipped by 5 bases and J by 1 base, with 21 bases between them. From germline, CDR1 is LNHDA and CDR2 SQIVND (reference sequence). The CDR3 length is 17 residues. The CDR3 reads CASSPQEGFHPSYEQYF. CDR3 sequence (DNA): TGTGCCAGTAGTCCCCAGGAGGGATTTCATCCTTCCTACGAGCAGTACTTC.

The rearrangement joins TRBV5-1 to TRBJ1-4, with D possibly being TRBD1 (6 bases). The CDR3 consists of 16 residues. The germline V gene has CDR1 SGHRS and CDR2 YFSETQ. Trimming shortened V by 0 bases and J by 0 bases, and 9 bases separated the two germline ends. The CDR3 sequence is CASSLAGGPTNEKLFF. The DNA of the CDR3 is TGCGCCAGCAGCTTGGCCGGGGGCCCAACTAATGAAAAACTGTTTTTT.

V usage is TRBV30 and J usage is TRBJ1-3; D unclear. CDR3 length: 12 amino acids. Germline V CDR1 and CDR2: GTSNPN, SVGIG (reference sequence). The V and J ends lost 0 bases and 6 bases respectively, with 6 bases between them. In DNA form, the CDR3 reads TGTGCCTGGAGTGTAGGAGAAAACACCATATATTTT. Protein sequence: CAWSVGENTIYF.

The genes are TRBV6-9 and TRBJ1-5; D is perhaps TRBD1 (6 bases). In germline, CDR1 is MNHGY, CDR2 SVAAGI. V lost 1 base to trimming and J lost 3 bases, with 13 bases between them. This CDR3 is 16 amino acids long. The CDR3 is CASSYWGQQLNQPQHF. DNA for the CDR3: TGTGCCAGCAGTTATTGGGGGCAACAACTCAATCAGCCCCAGCATTTT.

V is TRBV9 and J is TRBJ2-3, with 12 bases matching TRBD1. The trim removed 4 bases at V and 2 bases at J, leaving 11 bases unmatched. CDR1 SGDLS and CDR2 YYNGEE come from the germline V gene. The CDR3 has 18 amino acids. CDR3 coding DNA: TGTGCCAGCAGCCTCGGGACAGGGGGCGCAGGATTCACAGATACGCAGTATTTT. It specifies CASSLGTGGAGFTDTQYF.

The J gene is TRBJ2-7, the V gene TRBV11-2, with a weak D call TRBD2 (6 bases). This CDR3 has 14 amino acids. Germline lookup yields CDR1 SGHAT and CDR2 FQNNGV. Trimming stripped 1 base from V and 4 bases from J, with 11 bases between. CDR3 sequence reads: CASSLAGLAYEQYF. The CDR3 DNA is TGTGCCAGCAGCTTAGCGGGGCTAGCGTACGAGCAGTACTTC.

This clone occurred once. CDR3 loop: CASSVGTVSYSNQPQHF. In DNA form, the CDR3 reads TGTGCCAGCAGTGTCGGGACAGTCTCCTATAGCAATCAGCCCCAGCATTTT. V is TRBV25-1 and J is TRBJ1-5; 7 bases fit TRBD1. CDR3 size: 17 residues. After removal of 4 bases from V and 0 bases from J, the junction contained 9 bases not matched to a gene. The germline CDR1 and CDR2 sequences are MGHDK and SYGVNS.

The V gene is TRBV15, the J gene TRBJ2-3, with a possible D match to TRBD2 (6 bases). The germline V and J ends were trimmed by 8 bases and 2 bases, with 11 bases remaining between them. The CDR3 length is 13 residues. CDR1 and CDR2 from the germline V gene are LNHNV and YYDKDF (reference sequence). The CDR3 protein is CATGRLDTDTQYF. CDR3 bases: TGTGCCACCGGGAGGTTGGACACAGATACGCAGTATTTT. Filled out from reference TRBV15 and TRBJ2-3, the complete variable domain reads DAMVIQNPRYQVTQFGKPVTLSCSQTLNHNVMYWYQQKSSQAPKLLFHYYDKDFNNEADTPDNFQSRRPNTSFCFLDIRSPGLGDTAMYLCATGRLDTDTQYFGPGTRLTVL.

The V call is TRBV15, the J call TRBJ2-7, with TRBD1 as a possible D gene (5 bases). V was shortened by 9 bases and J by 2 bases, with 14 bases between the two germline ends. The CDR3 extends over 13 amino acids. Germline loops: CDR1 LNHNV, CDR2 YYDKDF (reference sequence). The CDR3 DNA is TGTGCCACAAGAAAGGACAAGACCTACGAGCAGTACTTC. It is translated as CATRKDKTYEQYF.

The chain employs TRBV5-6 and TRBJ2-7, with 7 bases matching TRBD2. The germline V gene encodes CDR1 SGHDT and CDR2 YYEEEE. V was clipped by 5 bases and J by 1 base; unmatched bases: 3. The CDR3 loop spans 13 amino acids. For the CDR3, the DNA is TGTGCCAGCAGATCGGGACTATCCTACGAGCAGTACTTC. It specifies CASRSGLSYEQYF.

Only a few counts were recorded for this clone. CDR3 protein: CASSGQDSGNTIYF. In DNA form, the CDR3 reads TGTGCCAGCAGTGGACAGGATTCTGGAAACACCATATATTTT. The chain carries TRBV6-5 and TRBJ1-3; TRBD1 matches at 7 bases. The germline CDR1 and CDR2 sequences are MNHEY and SVGAGI. The CDR3 contains 14 residues. Germline trimming cut 5 bases from V and 1 base from J; bases unmatched to any gene: 2.